The T cell receptor beta chain described here comes from a study of Ad26.COV2.S vaccination and SARS-CoV-2 variants (dated by TCRdb to 2020 to 2022). In terms of the full investigation: TCRbeta repertoire sequencing was used to assess the specificity and breadth of SARS-CoV-2-reactive T cell receptors after Ad26.COV2.S vaccination. A total of approximately 30 samples were included in the TCR-sequenced set, comprising some 20 Ad26.COV2.S vaccine recipients, 5 placebo recipients and 8 SARS-CoV-2 convalescent individuals. What the authors observed across the whole study: Ad26.COV2.S recipients had higher spike-specific TCR breadth than placebo recipients (P = 0.0014). Vaccine and placebo recipients had similar non-spike TCR breadth, a finding consistent with the vaccine containing only spike. After vaccination, spike-specific CD8+ and CD4+ T cell responses were reported to show substantial breadth. It was noted by the authors that total T cell responses may have been underestimated by the TCR breadth and depth analyses.

The label giving this sample's time point can be read as: individuals recovered from natural SARS-CoV-2 infection. The CDR3 runs 15 amino acids, cysteine and phenylalanine included. Left in the record is the CDR3 DNA by itself, 45 bases read in frame from the first base. V is shortened by 2 bases, J by 6 bases, and the region joining them spans 16 bases. Looking up the germline V gene yields CDR1 MNHEY and CDR2 SVGAGI. The immunoSEQ Assay was the method used to sequence TCRbeta CDR3 regions. After extraction, genomic DNA underwent amplification by bias-controlled multiplex PCR, followed by high-throughput sequencing. Per the authors' processing: To quantify the absolute abundance of every unique TCRbeta CDR3 region, sequences were collapsed and filtered. T cell fraction was estimated by normalizing TCRbeta template counts to usable DNA, which was measured by amplifying reference genes present in all nucleated cells. Repertoire TCRs were annotated as SARS-CoV-2-specific when V gene, CDR3 amino acid sequence and J gene were exactly matched to a known reactive TCR set. MIRA supplied the reference SARS-CoV-2 TCR set, which was filtered for enrichment in COVID-19-positive ImmuneCODE repertoires so that public or cross-reactive TCRs were removed. Using the MIRA antigens, annotated TCRs were further analysed by specific ORF or by position within an ORF. Breadth was defined as the number of annotated unique rearrangements divided by the total number of unique productive rearrangements, and depth was defined as the summed frequency of the annotated unique rearrangements. Two-sided Wilcoxon rank-sum tests were applied when comparing TCR breadth between groups. TCRdb carries this immuneACCESS record with in-frame sequences only. Its versions omit some clonotypes, under half of them owing to an unresolved V gene in the studies checked, with the rest unexplained. Clone size and the V and J calls come from that table; the DNA yielded D and trimming. This sample is represented by just over 350,000 clones; 92% of them were singletons. The top ten clonotypes cover under 4% of the sample.

With respect to this clone: Which antigen it targets is not known. The record has no base qualities; no much larger clone is one base away.

The specimen was peripheral blood, collected after recovery from COVID-19. The source is a human donor who had recovered from COVID-19. The chain is encoded by TRBV6-5 joined to TRBJ1-1, and the D gene may be TRBD1, 5 bases matching. The CDR3 has the sequence CASSYGRGEVSEAFF. The sequenced DNA is TGTGCCAGCAGTTACGGGAGAGGGGAGGTGTCTGAAGCTTTCTTT.